The next 23 T cell receptor beta chains were all read from a single sample in a study of CD8+CD57+ T cells in acquired aplastic anemia. Patients who underwent sequencing had shown CD8+CD57+ cell expansion by flow cytometry. According to the study, genomic DNA was the template for TCR beta VDJ and CDR3 profiling. TCRdb processed the reads anew with MiXCR; each CDR3 protein has one entry. Of roughly 80,000 distinct CDR3 sequences in the sample, roughly two thirds are singletons; the top ten hold 80% to 90%. What was sequenced was sorted CD4+, CD8+, or CD8+CD57+ T cells (not recorded which) from PBMCs. The receptors come from a human donor with aplastic anemia.

In this sample, this clonotype turned up many times. V is TRBV7-2 and J is TRBJ2-2; D possibly uses TRBD1 or TRBD2 (6 bases each). The V gene's germline CDR1 is SGHTA and CDR2 FQGNSA. CDR3 size: 14 residues. With 5 bases removed from V and 5 bases from J, the gap between germline ends came to 12 bases. The CDR3 is CASSQRGGTGELFF. In DNA, the CDR3 is TGTGCCAGCAGCCAGAGAGGGGGGACCGGGGAGCTGTTTTTT.

This chain connects TRBV19 to TRBJ2-3; 8 bases agree with TRBD1. V gave up 4 bases and J gave up 4 bases; unmatched junction bases: 4. From germline, CDR1 is LNHDA and CDR2 SQIVND (reference sequence). The CDR3 has 14 residues. CDR3 amino acids: CASSTGQGADTQYF. In DNA form, the CDR3 reads TGTGCCAGTAGTACCGGACAGGGCGCAGATACGCAGTATTTT.

The chain carries TRBV5-1 and TRBJ2-1; the D gene could be TRBD1 or TRBD2 (5 bases each). Trimming took off 3 bases at V and 6 bases at J, with 16 bases between the two ends. The CDR3 is made up of 15 amino acids. Germline V gene sequence: CDR1 SGHRS, CDR2 YFSETQ. The CDR3 DNA sequence: TGCGCCAGCAGCTCGGGGCAGGGAGTTGGCAATGAGCAGTTCTTC. Amino acid sequence: CASSSGQGVGNEQFF. The full variable domain, in which reference TRBV5-1 and TRBJ2-1 provide the parts outside the CDR3, is KAGVTQTPRYLIKTRGQQVTLSCSPISGHRSVSWYQQTPGQGLQFLFEYFSETQRNKGNFPGRFSGRQFSNSRSEMNVSTLELGDSALYLCASSSGQGVGNEQFFGPGTRLTVL.

The CDR3 region is CSVDGAFWYNEQFF. In DNA, the CDR3 is TGCAGCGTAGACGGGGCGTTCTGGTACAATGAGCAGTTCTTC. The chain recombines TRBV29-1 with TRBJ2-1; D tentatively fits TRBD1 or TRBD2 (5 bases each). Germline CDR1 is SQVTM and CDR2 is ANQGSEA. This CDR3 region has 14 residues. The V end lost 6 bases, the J end lost 4 bases, and 16 bases lay between the germline ends.

The rearrangement uses TRBV5-8 and TRBJ2-2; 10 bases line up with TRBD1. The CDR3 is made up of 15 amino acids. CDR1 SGHTS and CDR2 YDEGEE come from the germline V gene. V shed 4 bases and J 5 bases; nucleotides not matched to a gene: 5. For the CDR3, the DNA is TGTGCCAGCAGCGGGGACAGGGGACAAACCGGGGAGCTGTTTTTT. Its protein is CASSGDRGQTGELFF.

The V and J genes are TRBV20-1 and TRBJ1-5, with a possible D match to TRBD1 (5 bases). The CDR3 is made up of 14 amino acids. V was shortened by 3 bases and J by 6 bases, with 15 bases between the two germline ends. The V gene's germline CDR1 is DFQATT and CDR2 SNEGSKA (reference sequence). The CDR3, as DNA: TGCAGTGCTAGTACCAGGGACGGGAGTCAGCCCCAGCATTTT. Protein product: CSASTRDGSQPQHF.

This chain links TRBV5-1 with TRBJ2-3, with a tentative D call TRBD2 (5 bases). The CDR3 has 16 residues. Germline lookup yields CDR1 SGHRS and CDR2 YFSETQ. Trimming shortened V by 0 bases and J by 4 bases, and 15 bases separated the two germline ends. In DNA, the CDR3 is TGCGCCAGCAGCTTGGCCACGGGAAAGCCGGCAGATACGCAGTATTTT. It specifies CASSLATGKPADTQYF. Filled out from reference TRBV5-1 and TRBJ2-3, the complete variable domain reads KAGVTQTPRYLIKTRGQQVTLSCSPISGHRSVSWYQQTPGQGLQFLFEYFSETQRNKGNFPGRFSGRQFSNSRSEMNVSTLELGDSALYLCASSLATGKPADTQYFGPGTRLTVL.

V usage is TRBV4-3 and J usage is TRBJ1-3, with D hard to call. CDR3 size: 16 residues. Germline assignment: CDR1 LGHNA and CDR2 YSLEER. The V and J ends lost 5 bases and 0 bases respectively, with 14 bases between them. The CDR3 nucleotides read TGCGCCAGCAGCTTAGCGTACAGAAGCTCTGGAAACACCATATATTTT. Its protein product is CASSLAYRSSGNTIYF.

The chain has TRBV19 and TRBJ2-7; 7 nucleotides line up with TRBD1. The CDR3 contains 15 residues. Per the germline V gene, CDR1 is LNHDA and CDR2 is SQIVND (reference sequence). J gave up 2 bases and V 6 bases, and 10 bases lay outside the gene matches. The CDR3 DNA sequence: TGTGCCAGTAGCTCTCAGGCAGGGGGAACCTACGAGCAGTACTTC. Its protein is CASSSQAGGTYEQYF. The full variable domain, with the rest looked up from reference TRBV19 and TRBJ2-7, is DGGITQSPKYLFRKEGQNVTLSCEQNLNHDAMYWYRQDPGQGLRLIYYSQIVNDFQKGDIAEGYSVSREKKESFPLTVTSAQKNPTAFYLCASSSQAGGTYEQYFGPGTRLTVT.

The rearrangement links TRBV7-2 to TRBJ1-1; D is perhaps TRBD1 (5 bases). CDR3 length: 13 residues. Per germline, CDR1 SGHTA and CDR2 FQGNSA. The V and J ends lost 0 bases and 11 bases respectively, with 13 bases between them. The CDR3 region is CASSLALIGAAFF. The CDR3 nucleotides read TGTGCCAGCAGCTTAGCGCTTATAGGGGCGGCTTTCTTT.

This clonotype was recorded many times. The rearrangement links TRBV7-9 to TRBJ2-5, with a tentative D call TRBD2 (6 bases). V lost 5 bases to trimming and J lost 5 bases, with 6 bases between them. Germline V gene lookup returns CDR1 SEHNR and CDR2 FQNEAQ (reference sequence). The CDR3 length is 11 residues. This CDR3 is CASSRGETQYF. In DNA form, the CDR3 reads TGTGCCAGCAGCCGGGGGGAGACCCAGTACTTC.

The V call is TRBV5-4, the J call TRBJ2-7; no definite D call. The CDR3 has 14 amino acids. With 4 bases removed from V and 0 bases from J, the gap between germline ends came to 11 bases. From germline, CDR1 is SGHNT and CDR2 YYREEE (reference sequence). The CDR3, as DNA: TGTGCCAGCAGCCCGGCCCTGACCTCCTACGAGCAGTACTTC. It yields the protein CASSPALTSYEQYF.

This sequence joins TRBV29-1 and TRBJ2-7; possibly TRBD2 for D (6 bases). The CDR3 totals 12 residues. V lost 4 bases to trimming and J lost 2 bases, with 9 bases between them. Germline CDR1 SQVTM, CDR2 ANQGSEA. CDR3 sequence (DNA): TGCAGCGTTGCATCGGGGGCCTACGAGCAGTACTTC. Its protein is CSVASGAYEQYF.

This CDR3 reads CASSLGRLAGGLYNEQFF. DNA of the CDR3: TGTGCCAGCAGCTTAGGCCGACTAGCGGGAGGTTTGTACAATGAGCAGTTCTTC. The rearrangement links TRBV11-2 to TRBJ2-1, with 13 bases aligning to TRBD2. V shed 1 base, J shed 4 bases, and the junction held 7 bases outside the gene matches. Per the germline V gene, CDR1 is SGHAT and CDR2 is FQNNGV. This CDR3 comprises 18 residues.

The CDR3 loop reads CASSPIPPGEGETQYF. CDR3 sequence (DNA): TGCGCCAGCAGCCCGATCCCGCCCGGGGAAGGGGAGACCCAGTACTTC. The chain couples TRBV5-1 to TRBJ2-5; D possibly corresponds to TRBD2 (5 bases). The V end lost 4 bases, the J end lost 5 bases, and 21 bases lay between the germline ends. Germline V gene lookup returns CDR1 SGHRS and CDR2 YFSETQ. The CDR3 spans 16 residues.

The chain joins TRBV19 to TRBJ2-3; TRBD2 matches 8 bases. The CDR3 extends over 14 amino acids. Germline CDR1 and CDR2: LNHDA and SQIVND (reference sequence). V lost 8 bases, J lost 5 bases, and 9 bases stayed unmatched. This CDR3 is CASGPAGVGDTQYF. In DNA, the CDR3 is TGTGCCAGTGGACCAGCGGGAGTCGGAGATACGCAGTATTTT.

CDR3 nucleotide sequence: TGTGCCAGCAGTCCGACGTCGGGACAGGGGGTTATCTACGAGCAGTACTTC. Residues: CASSPTSGQGVIYEQYF. V and J are TRBV25-1 and TRBJ2-7; 11 nucleotides align to TRBD1. Trimming at V came to 5 bases and at J to 3 bases, leaving 12 bases not matched to a gene. Germline V gives CDR1 MGHDK, CDR2 SYGVNS. This CDR3 is 17 amino acids long.

The chain employs TRBV4-3 and TRBJ2-7, with D tentatively TRBD2 (6 bases). CDR3 length equals 14 residues. V lost 0 bases to trimming and J lost 5 bases, with 11 bases between them. Germline-derived CDR1 and CDR2 are LGHNA and YSLEER. CDR3 loop: CASSQDPGEDEQYF. The DNA for the CDR3 is TGCGCCAGCAGCCAAGACCCGGGGGAAGACGAGCAGTACTTC.

The sample holds a few counts of this clonotype. The chain joins TRBV2 to TRBJ1-1, with no clear D. Between the trimmed V and J ends, which lost 8 bases and 1 base, there was a span of 8 bases. Germline values: CDR1 SNHLY, CDR2 FYNNEI. This CDR3 spans 12 amino acids. CDR3 sequence (DNA): TGTGCCAGCCTGACGAGGAACACTGAAGCTTTCTTT. This gives the protein CASLTRNTEAFF.

The V and J genes are TRBV5-5 and TRBJ1-1, with D possibly TRBD1 on 5 matching bases. V was pared by 6 bases and J by 5 bases, with 11 bases between. Germline assignment: CDR1 SGHKS and CDR2 YYEKEE (reference sequence). The CDR3 runs to 12 residues. This chain's CDR3 is CASTSGLTEAFF. The CDR3 DNA follows: TGTGCCAGCACCTCAGGGTTGACTGAAGCTTTCTTT.

Only one count was recorded for this clonotype. This rearrangement joins TRBV7-9 to TRBJ2-1, with 7 bases aligning to TRBD1. With V trimmed by 6 bases and J by 10 bases, 9 bases remained unmatched. From germline, CDR1 is SEHNR and CDR2 FQNEAQ (reference sequence). The length of the CDR3 is 13 residues. The chain's CDR3 is CASRSLVGGEQFF. CDR3 DNA sequence: TGTGCCAGCAGGTCACTTGTAGGGGGCGAGCAGTTCTTC. Together with reference TRBV7-9 and TRBJ2-1, the CDR3 gives the full variable domain: DTGVSQNPRHKITKRGQNVTFRCDPISEHNRLYWYRQTLGQGPEFLTYFQNEAQLEKSRLLSDRFSAERPKGSFSTLEIQRTEQGDSAMYLCASRSLVGGEQFFGPGTRLTVL.

The rearrangement joins TRBV10-1 to TRBJ2-1; D is ambiguous. The germline CDR1 and CDR2 sequences are WNHNN and SYGVQD (reference sequence). V lost 3 bases to trimming and J lost 8 bases, with 14 bases between them. The CDR3 has 14 residues. The chain's CDR3 is CASSDADLGDEQFF. DNA for the CDR3: TGCGCCAGCAGTGATGCCGACCTTGGCGATGAGCAGTTCTTC.

The J gene is TRBJ2-1, the V gene TRBV10-3; the match to TRBD2 covers 8 bases. The length of the CDR3 is 14 residues. The V gene's germline CDR1 is ENHRY and CDR2 SYGVKD. V gave up 3 bases and J gave up 7 bases; unmatched junction bases: 5. The CDR3 bases are TGTGCCATCAGTGAAAGCGGGGGCCTGAATGAGCAGTTCTTC. Its protein product is CAISESGGLNEQFF.